This T cell receptor (beta chain) was profiled in a study of response to subunit inactivated influenza vaccine. TCRdb re-derived calls from the RT-PCR reads in MiXCR, one entry per CDR3 protein. In the table there are roughly 700,000 distinct CDR3 sequences, roughly 13% of which are singletons. Unmatched junction bases numbered 11, after V lost 0 bases and J lost 5 bases. Germline CDR1 is MNHEY and CDR2 is SMNVEV (reference sequence). The CDR3 extends over 17 amino acids. V gene TRBV27 combines with J gene TRBJ2-5, with 8 bases matching TRBD1. The source was PBMCs from blood, collected roughly 2 weeks before vaccination. The sequence was collected from a man between 50 and 59 years old who received an inactivated influenza vaccine. The CDR3: CASSLSRSGGWGETQYF. The CDR3 DNA sequence: TGTGCCAGCAGTTTATCGAGATCAGGGGGCTGGGGGGAGACCCAGTACTTC.